These 9 T cell receptor beta chains were sequenced from one sample in a study of blood T cell repertoires in COVID-19. Sequencing used immunoSEQ multiplex PCR; TCRdb keeps in-frame clones, though not all of them. Of over 45,000 clones detected, 89% appear once; the ten largest clones hold less than 50%. The sequenced sample was peripheral blood. Every receptor here comes from a woman aged 55-70 years with COVID-19, enrolled during active disease.

The rearrangement links TRBV11-2 to TRBJ1-5; D possibly corresponds to TRBD1 (6 bases). The CDR3 runs to 17 residues. The germline V and J ends were trimmed by 4 bases and 0 bases, with 16 bases remaining between them. CDR1 is SGHAT and CDR2 is FQNNGV in the germline V gene. The CDR3 protein is CASSSGVGFYSNQPQHF. The DNA for the CDR3 is TGTGCCAGCAGCTCAGGGGTCGGGTTCTATAGCAATCAGCCCCAGCATTTT.

The chain combines TRBV4-3 with TRBJ1-2; 7 bases line up with TRBD1. This CDR3 is built from 16 residues. Germline-derived CDR1 and CDR2 are LGHNA and YSLEER. Trimming took 2 bases from V and 0 from J; bases not matched to a gene: 6. The CDR3 here is CASSQPGDSTNYGYTF. CDR3 in DNA: TGCGCCAGCAGCCAACCGGGGGACAGTACTAACTATGGCTACACCTTC.

This clone was recorded only once. The chain joins TRBV10-3 to TRBJ2-7; 7 bases fit TRBD1. The CDR3 loop spans 16 amino acids. The germline V gene has CDR1 ENHRY and CDR2 SYGVKD. With V trimmed by 3 bases and J by 4 bases, 12 bases remained unmatched. The DNA of the CDR3 is TGTGCCATCAGTGACGGAAAAGCCGGGACAGTATACGAGCAGTACTTC. The encoded protein is CAISDGKAGTVYEQYF.

The rearrangement links TRBV6-5 to TRBJ1-2, with TRBD1 as a possible D gene (6 bases). Germline values: CDR1 MNHEY, CDR2 SVGAGI. CDR3 length: 14 amino acids. Between the trimmed V and J ends, which lost 6 bases and 4 bases, there was a span of 15 bases. CDR3 coding DNA: TGTGCCAGCAGCTGGGACATCGCGACCTATGGCTACACCTTC. This codes for CASSWDIATYGYTF.

This chain links TRBV6-5 with TRBJ2-4, with D perhaps matching TRBD2 (5 bases). V was cut by 6 bases and J by 8 bases, with 20 bases left in between. There are 15 residues in the CDR3. The germline CDR1 and CDR2 sequences are MNHEY and SVGAGI. The CDR3 bases are TGTGCCAGCAGGCCTTGGGCAGCCGCGAGGGACATTCAGTACTTC. This codes for CASRPWAAARDIQYF.

The sample holds a few counts of this clone. The gene calls are TRBV5-6 and TRBJ2-1, with D possibly TRBD1 on 6 matching bases. The CDR3 totals 18 residues. Trimming shortened V by 4 bases and J by 8 bases, and 28 bases separated the two germline ends. Germline V gives CDR1 SGHDT, CDR2 YYEEEE. The CDR3 protein is CASSPDNLLRTGFHEQFF. The CDR3 DNA sequence: TGTGCCAGCAGCCCAGACAACCTCCTCCGAACAGGGTTCCATGAGCAGTTCTTC.

The sample holds one count of this clone. The V and J genes are TRBV4-3 and TRBJ2-7; D not certain. Trimming removed 0 bases from V and 3 bases from J, with 9 bases in between. This CDR3 comprises 14 residues. CDR1 and CDR2 (germline): LGHNA, YSLEER. The CDR3 region is CASSQDTSSYEQYF. DNA for the CDR3: TGCGCCAGCAGCCAAGATACGAGTAGCTACGAGCAGTACTTC.

V gene TRBV7-9 combines with J gene TRBJ2-2; TRBD2 is a possible D gene (6 bases). V lost 1 base and J 4 bases, leaving 16 bases between the germline ends. This CDR3 spans 17 amino acids. The germline V gene encodes CDR1 SEHNR and CDR2 FQNEAQ (reference sequence). The CDR3 protein is CASSLEGGLRGTGELFF. The CDR3 DNA follows: TGTGCCAGCAGCTTAGAAGGTGGGCTGCGGGGCACCGGGGAGCTGTTTTTT. Full variable domain (rest looked up from reference TRBV7-9 and TRBJ2-2): DTGVSQNPRHKITKRGQNVTFRCDPISEHNRLYWYRQTLGQGPEFLTYFQNEAQLEKSRLLSDRFSAERPKGSFSTLEIQRTEQGDSAMYLCASSLEGGLRGTGELFFGEGSRLTVL.

This clone was detected once. The rearrangement uses TRBV25-1 and TRBJ2-2; the match to TRBD2 covers 7 bases. This CDR3 contains 16 residues. From germline, CDR1 is MGHDK and CDR2 SYGVNS. With 4 bases clipped from V and 0 bases from J, the junction kept 5 bases outside the gene matches. CDR3 region: CASSAGLGSNTGELFF. The DNA of the CDR3 is TGTGCCAGCAGTGCAGGACTAGGATCGAACACCGGGGAGCTGTTTTTT. The full variable domain, with the rest looked up from reference TRBV25-1 and TRBJ2-2, is EADIYQTPRYLVIGTGKKITLECSQTMGHDKMYWYQQDPGMELHLIHYSYGVNSTEKGDLSSESTVSRIRTEHFPLTLESARPSHTSQYLCASSAGLGSNTGELFFGEGSRLTVL.